These 18 T cell receptor beta chains came from one sample sequenced in a study of T cell responses to AZD1222 COVID-19 vaccine. Profiling relied on immunoSEQ multiplex PCR, and the TCRdb table lists in-frame clones only, not all of them. Of approximately 120,000 clones in the sample, approximately 91% were seen once. The specimen comprised peripheral blood, sampled 28 days after the second AZD1222 dose. These receptors were obtained from an adult who received the AZD1222 COVID-19 vaccine.

This chain joins TRBV28 and TRBJ2-7; D is ambiguous. The length of the CDR3 is 13 residues. V dropped 4 bases and J dropped 1 base, with 8 bases sitting between them. In germline, CDR1 is MDHEN, CDR2 SYDVKM. The CDR3 is CASSSRPSYEQYF. The CDR3 DNA follows: TGTGCCAGCAGTTCTCGGCCTTCCTACGAGCAGTACTTC.

J is TRBJ1-6 and V is TRBV4-1; D uncertain. The CDR3 has 16 amino acids. V was trimmed by 1 base and J by 6 bases, leaving 13 bases between them. Germline CDR1 and CDR2: MGHRA and YSYEKL. The CDR3 DNA reads as TGCGCCAGCAGCCAAGCCCCCGCAGGTTCTAATTCACCCCTCCACTTT. Encoded protein: CASSQAPAGSNSPLHF.

The V and J genes are TRBV14 and TRBJ1-2; maybe TRBD1 (5 bases). CDR3 length: 14 amino acids. Germline V gives CDR1 SGHDN, CDR2 FVKESK. Trimming stripped 4 bases from V and 7 bases from J, with 16 bases between. CDR3 loop: CASSPLVGGAGYTF. The CDR3 DNA reads TGTGCCAGCAGCCCCCTGGTCGGGGGTGCTGGCTACACCTTC.

This chain links TRBV7-9 with TRBJ2-2, with 11 bases identical to TRBD2. CDR3 size: 15 residues. Germline lookup yields CDR1 SEHNR and CDR2 FQNEAQ (reference sequence). The V and J ends lost 5 bases and 5 bases, in that order; junction bases with no gene match: 4. CDR3 bases: TGTGCCAGCAGCCAACTAGCGGGGGTAACCGGGGAGCTGTTTTTT. Protein: CASSQLAGVTGELFF.

This chain joins TRBV27 and TRBJ1-5; 9 bases are a match to TRBD1. V shed 10 bases, J shed 2 bases, and the junction held 6 bases outside the gene matches. Germline-derived CDR1 and CDR2 are MNHEY and SMNVEV (reference sequence). This CDR3 has 14 residues. The CDR3 region has the DNA TGTGCCACCAGGACAGGGGCGGGCAATCAGCCCCAGCATTTT. Translated: CATRTGAGNQPQHF.

On this clone itself: Germline is not matched at one junction end, which may reflect a read error. The gene calls are TRBV5-4 and TRBJ2-1; 10 bases agree with TRBD2. Germline V lookup: CDR1 SGHNT, CDR2 YYREEE (reference sequence). The CDR3 totals 14 residues. CDR3 DNA sequence: TGTGCCATGAATAGCGGGAGGTCCTCCAATGAGCAGTTCTTC. Amino acid sequence: CAMNSGRSSNEQFF.

The chain uses TRBV10-3 and TRBJ2-7; tentatively, D is TRBD2 (6 bases). The germline V gene encodes CDR1 ENHRY and CDR2 SYGVKD. Deletions cut 3 bases from V and 4 bases from J, with 16 bases between. CDR3 length equals 15 residues. In DNA, the CDR3 is TGTGCCATCAGTGACCCAACCGGGACTTCTTACGAGCAGTACTTC. Residues: CAISDPTGTSYEQYF.

The chain has TRBV4-2 and TRBJ1-2; possibly TRBD1 for D (5 bases). The germline V gene encodes CDR1 LGHNA and CDR2 YNFKEQ. The CDR3 is made up of 15 amino acids. V gave up 0 bases and J gave up 2 bases, with 10 bases separating them. CDR3 region: CASSQEREGNYGYTF. The CDR3, as DNA: TGTGCCAGCAGCCAAGAACGGGAGGGGAACTATGGCTACACCTTC.

J is TRBJ1-6 and V is TRBV6-2 or TRBV6-3; D remains ambiguous. This CDR3 spans 18 amino acids. V gave up 0 bases and J gave up 0 bases, with 12 bases separating them. Germline V gene sequence: CDR1 MNHEY, CDR2 SVGEGT. The CDR3 sequence: CASSYSEESSSYNSPLHF. As DNA, the CDR3 is TGTGCCAGCAGTTACTCGGAGGAGTCGAGCTCCTATAATTCACCCCTCCACTTT.

This chain links TRBV27 with TRBJ1-5; a weak D match, TRBD1 (6 bases). This CDR3 is 17 amino acids long. Germline V gene sequence: CDR1 MNHEY, CDR2 SMNVEV (reference sequence). V lost 7 bases to trimming and J lost 3 bases, with 22 bases between them. This CDR3 is CASTSKRGAPVNQPQHF. CDR3 bases: TGTGCCAGCACTTCGAAGCGGGGGGCGCCGGTCAATCAGCCCCAGCATTTT.

This chain links TRBV5-1 with TRBJ2-1; D might be TRBD1 or TRBD2, each matching 5 bases. This CDR3 is 16 amino acids long. Trimming took 2 bases from V and 2 from J, leaving 14 bases between them. The V gene's germline CDR1 is SGHRS and CDR2 YFSETQ. The CDR3 DNA reads as TGCGCCAGCAGCTTTGAGGGAAGGGGCCCCTACAATGAGCAGTTCTTC. This encodes CASSFEGRGPYNEQFF.

The chain recombines TRBV20-1 with TRBJ2-5; 8 bases are shared with TRBD1. This CDR3 contains 15 residues. V lost 3 bases, J lost 5 bases, and 11 bases stayed unmatched. The V gene's germline CDR1 is DFQATT and CDR2 SNEGSKA (reference sequence). The CDR3 sequence: CSASAGGAGWETQYF. CDR3 DNA: TGCAGTGCTAGTGCAGGGGGCGCAGGTTGGGAGACCCAGTACTTC.

By share, this clone counts as large (0.1 to 1%). The chain employs TRBV2 and TRBJ2-7; D is unresolved. There are 11 residues in the CDR3. Trimming stripped 6 bases from V and 5 bases from J, with 8 bases between. Per germline, CDR1 SNHLY and CDR2 FYNNEI. The CDR3 loop reads CASRQFDEQYF. CDR3 in DNA: TGTGCCAGCAGGCAGTTCGACGAGCAGTACTTC.

The chain couples TRBV14 to TRBJ1-2, with D tentatively TRBD1 (5 bases). Deletions cut 3 bases from V and 1 base from J, with 15 bases between. This CDR3 is 16 amino acids long. CDR1 SGHDN and CDR2 FVKESK come from the germline V gene. The CDR3 protein is CASSHQWGSYNYGYTF. The CDR3 DNA reads TGTGCCAGCAGCCACCAATGGGGCAGCTATAACTATGGCTACACCTTC.

This chain connects TRBV7-6 to TRBJ2-7; 10 nucleotides align to TRBD1. Germline CDR1 reads SGHVS; CDR2 reads FNYEAQ. This CDR3 contains 15 residues. J lost 3 bases, V lost 3 bases, and 5 bases had no gene match. The DNA for the CDR3 is TGTGCCAGCAGCTTGCGGACAGGGGGTATCTACGAGCAGTACTTC. Its protein product is CASSLRTGGIYEQYF.

The chain couples TRBV3-1 (or the pseudogene TRBV3-2) to TRBJ1-2, with D perhaps matching TRBD1 (6 bases). The CDR3 sequence is 15 residues long. Germline loops: CDR1 LGHDT, CDR2 YNNKEL (reference sequence). V lost 4 bases, J lost 6 bases, and 18 bases lay in between. The CDR3 DNA reads as TGTGCCAGCAGCCGCCCATCCCAGGGGACGAATGGCTACACCTTC. Encoded protein: CASSRPSQGTNGYTF.

This clone was recorded only once. This chain links TRBV2 with TRBJ2-5; the D is unclear. V lost 2 bases and J 4 bases, leaving 5 bases between the germline ends. Germline values: CDR1 SNHLY, CDR2 FYNNEI. The CDR3 has 12 residues. The CDR3 spells CASSEMRETQYF. Here the CDR3 DNA reads TGTGCCAGCAGTGAAATGAGAGAGACCCAGTACTTC.

The genes are TRBV5-5 and TRBJ2-7, with D possibly being TRBD2 (5 bases). The CDR3 is 16 amino acids. From germline, CDR1 is SGHKS and CDR2 YYEKEE (reference sequence). V was cut by 4 bases and J by 1 base, with 18 bases left in between. As DNA, the CDR3 is TGTGCCAGCAGCCCTTTCACCGGGGTATCATCCTACGAGCAGTACTTC. Translation: CASSPFTGVSSYEQYF.